The rows below give T cell receptor beta chains drawn from one sample of a study of blood T cell repertoires in COVID-19. Using immunoSEQ multiplex PCR, the repertoire was profiled, and TCRdb retains in-frame clones only, with some absent. The sample includes about 160,000 clones, approximately 86% seen only once; the top ten take around 3.5%. The sequencing input was peripheral blood. These receptors were taken from a man between 70 and 80 years old with acute or convalescent COVID-19. Both conserved end residues are part of each CDR3. Fields, in order: clone size, V gene, D gene, J gene, CDR3 protein, CDR3 DNA. D genes are given only for firm matches. Expanded clones get a size class; other rows say once, few or many, or leave the size out.

-	TRBV7-9	TRBD1	TRBJ1-5	CASSPTGSNQPQHF	TGTGCCAGCAGCCCGACAGGGAGCAATCAGCCCCAGCATTTT
-	TRBV28	TRBD1	TRBJ2-7	CASSIQGDSYEQYF	TGTGCCAGCAGTATTCAGGGGGACTCCTACGAGCAGTACTTC
-	TRBV7-2	-	TRBJ2-1	CASSLALAFHEQFF	TGTGCCAGCAGCTTAGCTTTAGCCTTCCATGAGCAGTTCTTC
-	TRBV2	-	TRBJ1-2	CASQTEKYGYTF	TGTGCCAGCCAGACAGAGAAATATGGCTACACCTTC
once	TRBV5-1	-	TRBJ1-3	CASSLEWGGGNTIYF	TGCGCCAGCAGCTTGGAGTGGGGAGGCGGAAACACCATATATTTT
-	TRBV6-6	TRBD1	TRBJ1-5	CASSPLQTGGRNQPQHF	TGTGCCAGCAGTCCCCTACAGACAGGGGGGCGCAATCAGCCCCAGCATTTT
-	TRBV6-2/TRBV6-3	-	TRBJ1-2	CASSYRGTGNYGYTF	TGTGCCAGCAGTTACAGGGGCACAGGGAACTATGGCTACACCTTC
-	TRBV27	TRBD1	TRBJ1-2	CASSLRTGVDYGYTF	TGTGCCAGCAGTTTAAGGACAGGAGTCGACTATGGCTACACCTTC
-	TRBV4-3	-	TRBJ2-2	CASSQGLRGPSTGELFF	TGCGCCAGCAGCCAAGGGCTTCGTGGTCCCTCCACCGGGGAGCTGTTTTTT
-	TRBV20-1	-	TRBJ2-4	CSASISAVQYF	TGCAGTGCTAGTATCAGTGCTGTTCAGTACTTC
-	TRBV7-2	-	TRBJ1-2	CASSPPDTYSNYGYTF	TGTGCCAGCAGCCCACCGGACACCTATTCTAACTATGGCTACACCTTC
-	TRBV5-4	-	TRBJ2-1	CASSLFGRSSYNEQFF	TGTGCCAGCAGCCTCTTTGGCCGGAGCTCCTACAATGAGCAGTTCTTC
-	TRBV2	TRBD1	TRBJ1-5	CASSEATGGTGQPQHF	TGTGCCAGCAGTGAAGCGACAGGGGGCACAGGTCAGCCCCAGCATTTT
-	TRBV9	TRBD1	TRBJ2-7	CASSAGTGQGEQYF	TGTGCCAGCAGCGCCGGGACAGGGCAGGGCGAGCAGTACTTC
-	TRBV29-1	TRBD2	TRBJ2-3	CSVLLAGSTDTQYF	TGCAGCGTTTTACTAGCGGGTAGCACAGATACGCAGTATTTT
-	TRBV5-1	-	TRBJ1-2	CASSPDGANYGYTF	TGCGCCAGCAGCCCTGACGGAGCTAACTATGGCTACACCTTC
-	TRBV5-8	-	TRBJ2-5	CASSLGARHQETQYF	TGTGCCAGCAGCTTGGGGGCGCGACACCAAGAGACCCAGTACTTC
-	TRBV27	TRBD2	TRBJ2-3	CASSPRLAGNTDTQYF	TGTGCCAGCAGTCCACGACTAGCGGGAAACACAGATACGCAGTATTTT
-	TRBV18	-	TRBJ1-3	CASSPNSGLGNTIYF	TGTGCCAGCTCACCGAACAGCGGGCTGGGAAACACCATATATTTT
-	TRBV19	TRBD1	TRBJ1-4	CASTDTTGGRGKLFF	TGTGCCAGTACCGACACGACAGGGGGTCGCGGAAAACTGTTTTTT
-	TRBV24-1	TRBD2	TRBJ2-7	CATSDTGLAPYEQYF	TGTGCCACCAGTGATACGGGACTAGCTCCCTACGAGCAGTACTTC
-	TRBV2	TRBD2	TRBJ2-5	CASSGGLAGGGETQYF	TGTGCCAGCAGTGGGGGACTAGCGGGAGGTGGGGAGACCCAGTACTTC
-	TRBV7-9	TRBD1	TRBJ2-3	CASRATGGFTDTQYF	TGTGCCAGCAGAGCGACAGGGGGGTTCACAGATACGCAGTATTTT
-	TRBV28	-	TRBJ1-5	CASSHNQPQHF	TGTGCCAGCAGTCACAATCAGCCCCAGCATTTT
-	TRBV7-3	-	TRBJ2-6	CASSLTGQSSGANVLTF	TGTGCCAGCAGCTTAACGGGGCAGTCTTCTGGGGCCAACGTCCTGACTTTC
-	TRBV5-1	-	TRBJ1-6	CASSLEQGFNSPLHF	TGCGCCAGCAGCTTGGAACAGGGATTTAATTCACCCCTCCACTTT
-	TRBV19	-	TRBJ1-6	CASSIMLQNNSPLHF	TGTGCCAGTAGTATCATGTTACAGAATAATTCACCCCTCCACTTT
-	TRBV7-2	-	TRBJ1-2	CASSLDRVGGYTF	TGTGCCAGCAGCTTAGACAGGGTGGGCGGCTACACCTTC
-	TRBV19	-	TRBJ2-2	CASSFGGRGTGELFF	TGTGCCAGTAGTTTCGGGGGAAGGGGCACCGGGGAGCTGTTTTTT
-	TRBV7-2	-	TRBJ2-7	CASSLAVRSFGEQYF	TGTGCCAGCAGCTTAGCAGTTCGTAGCTTCGGCGAGCAGTACTTC
-	TRBV28	-	TRBJ2-7	CASSLLAGADEQYF	TGTGCCAGCAGTTTATTGGCAGGGGCGGACGAGCAGTACTTC
-	TRBV27	-	TRBJ2-1	CATALGGAYNEQFF	TGTGCCACCGCATTAGGCGGTGCCTACAATGAGCAGTTCTTC
-	TRBV7-3	TRBD2	TRBJ2-3	CASSLGLAEGDTQYF	TGTGCCAGCAGCTTAGGGCTAGCGGAGGGGGATACGCAGTATTTT
-	TRBV3-1/TRBV3-2	-	TRBJ2-7	CASSQVSQGGEQYF	TGTGCCAGCAGCCAAGTGAGCCAGGGAGGCGAGCAGTACTTC
-	TRBV11-3	-	TRBJ2-2	CASSSSGTNTGELFF	TGTGCCAGCAGCTCCTCCGGGACAAATACCGGGGAGCTGTTTTTT
-	TRBV2	-	TRBJ2-2	CASSRDTGELFF	TGTGCCAGCAGTCGTGACACCGGGGAGCTGTTTTTT
few	TRBV7-6	TRBD2	TRBJ2-1	CASSQGLAGAAVNEQFF	TGTGCCAGCAGCCAGGGGTTAGCGGGAGCTGCCGTTAATGAGCAGTTCTTC
-	TRBV7-2	TRBD2	TRBJ2-3	CASRTTSGTDTQYF	TGTGCCAGCAGGACCACTAGCGGTACAGATACGCAGTATTTT
-	TRBV4-1	-	TRBJ2-5	CASSQDGAGAETQYF	TGCGCCAGCAGCCAAGATGGGGCTGGGGCAGAGACCCAGTACTTC
-	TRBV4-2	TRBD2	TRBJ2-5	CASSPTSGSQETQYF	TGTGCCAGCAGCCCTACTAGCGGGAGCCAAGAGACCCAGTACTTC
few	TRBV15	TRBD2	TRBJ2-5	CATSRAGTRGQETQYF	TGTGCCACCAGCAGAGCCGGGACTAGGGGCCAAGAGACCCAGTACTTC
-	TRBV6-5	TRBD1	TRBJ1-6	CASSRDRGANSPLHF	TGTGCCAGCAGCCGGGACAGGGGGGCTAATTCACCCCTCCACTTT